The 12 T cell receptor beta chains listed next were all sequenced from one sample in a study of Siglec-9 on CD8 T cells in melanoma. Measured with immunoSEQ multiplex PCR; TCRdb has only the in-frame clones, and not every one. The repertoire holds 30,000 to 45,000 clones, with approximately 83% as singletons. Material: Siglec-9- CD8+ T cells sorted from blood. Every receptor here comes from a human donor in good health.

V gene TRBV27 combines with J gene TRBJ2-1; either TRBD1 or TRBD2 may fit D (7 bases each). V lost 5 bases and J lost 7, with 18 bases in between. Germline V lookup: CDR1 MNHEY, CDR2 SMNVEV (reference sequence). CDR3 length equals 15 residues. The chain's CDR3 is CASSLGGGRGNEQFF. As DNA, the CDR3 is TGTGCCAGCAGTCTAGGGGGCGGGAGAGGGAATGAGCAGTTCTTC.

V and J are TRBV25-1 and TRBJ1-1; tentative D call: TRBD1 (6 bases). V gave up 6 bases and J gave up 1 base, with 9 bases separating them. Germline V gives CDR1 MGHDK, CDR2 SYGVNS. The CDR3 has 13 residues. The DNA of the CDR3 is TGTGCCAGCAGAATAGGGGGGAACACTGAAGCTTTCTTT. Its protein product is CASRIGGNTEAFF.

The chain has TRBV9 and TRBJ1-6; no reliable D call. Germline V lookup: CDR1 SGDLS, CDR2 YYNGEE. The CDR3 extends over 14 amino acids. The V end lost 3 bases, the J end lost 7 bases, and 11 bases lay between the germline ends. DNA for the CDR3: TGTGCCAGCAGCGGCGGTGGCGTAAATTCACCCCTCCACTTT. Amino acid sequence: CASSGGGVNSPLHF. The full variable domain, in which reference TRBV9 and TRBJ1-6 provide the parts outside the CDR3, is DSGVTQTPKHLITATGQRVTLRCSPRSGDLSVYWYQQSLDQGLQFLIQYYNGEERAKGNILERFSAQQFPDLHSELNLSSLELGDSALYFCASSGGGVNSPLHFGNGTRLTVT.

The J gene is TRBJ2-3, the V gene TRBV28; either TRBD1 or TRBD2 may fit D (6 bases each). Trimming took 6 bases from V and 2 from J, leaving 21 bases between them. Germline V lookup: CDR1 MDHEN, CDR2 SYDVKM. The CDR3 spans 17 residues. CDR3 nucleotide sequence: TGTGCCAGCAGCCTCACAGGGTCGGGGGCCAACACAGATACGCAGTATTTT. Protein sequence: CASSLTGSGANTDTQYF. Supplemented by reference TRBV28 and TRBJ2-3, the full variable domain reads DVKVTQSSRYLVKRTGEKVFLECVQDMDHENMFWYRQDPGLGLRLIYFSYDVKMKEKGDIPEGYSVSREKKERFSLILESASTNQTSMYLCASSLTGSGANTDTQYFGPGTRLTVL.

The sample holds one count of this clone. This sequence joins TRBV14 and TRBJ1-1; no firm D call. CDR1 is SGHDN, CDR2 FVKESK, per germline. The CDR3 totals 13 residues. Trimming removed 1 base from V and 1 base from J, with 4 bases in between. CDR3 amino acids: CASSQVWNTEAFF. The CDR3 DNA is TGTGCCAGCAGCCAAGTATGGAACACTGAAGCTTTCTTT.

This clone was recorded only once. This chain uses TRBV4-1 with TRBJ2-7; D not certain. Between the trimmed V and J ends, which lost 4 bases and 3 bases, there was a span of 10 bases. This CDR3 has 13 residues. Germline-derived CDR1 and CDR2 are MGHRA and YSYEKL. In nucleotides, the CDR3 is TGCGCCAGCAGCCTAGGCCGGAACTACGAGCAGTACTTC. This codes for CASSLGRNYEQYF.

The V and J genes are TRBV10-3 and TRBJ2-3; 12 bases are shared with TRBD2. V was pared by 6 bases and J by 2 bases, with 3 bases of the junction left unmatched. From germline, CDR1 is ENHRY and CDR2 SYGVKD. The CDR3 consists of 15 residues. The CDR3: CAIRGLAGITDTQYF. The CDR3 DNA follows: TGTGCCATCAGAGGACTAGCGGGGATCACAGATACGCAGTATTTT.

This clone was counted only a few times. CDR3 DNA: TGTGCCACCAGCAGAACCCAGGGTGCCAATCAGCCCCAGCATTTT. Translated, it gives CATSRTQGANQPQHF. The V gene is TRBV15, the J gene TRBJ1-5; tentative D call: TRBD1 (5 bases). The CDR3 runs 15 residues. The germline V gene has CDR1 LNHNV and CDR2 YYDKDF (reference sequence). Trimming took off 2 bases at V and 3 bases at J, with 11 bases between the two ends.

The chain combines TRBV11-3 with TRBJ2-3; TRBD2 agrees at 8 bases. There are 14 residues in the CDR3. Germline CDR1 and CDR2: SGHNT and YENEEA. Trimming cost V 4 bases and J 5 bases; bases outside gene matches: 5. CDR3 DNA: TGTGCCAGCAGCTCGCGGGGGGTTGGAGATACGCAGTATTTT. Translation gives CASSSRGVGDTQYF. Together with reference TRBV11-3 and TRBJ2-3, the CDR3 gives the full variable domain: EAGVVQSPRYKIIEKKQPVAFWCNPISGHNTLYWYLQNLGQGPELLIRYENEEAVDDSQLPKDRFSAERLKGVDSTLKIQPAELGDSAVYLCASSSRGVGDTQYFGPGTRLTVL.

V is TRBV27 and J is TRBJ2-7, with 9 bases that match TRBD2. The CDR3 sequence is 13 residues long. V dropped 8 bases and J dropped 2; count of bases not matched to a gene: 4. Germline loops: CDR1 MNHEY, CDR2 SMNVEV (reference sequence). The CDR3 DNA sequence: TGTGCCAGCGGGAGACTAGCGGCCTACGAGCAGTACTTC. Encoded protein: CASGRLAAYEQYF.

This chain connects TRBV29-1 to TRBJ2-3; 10 bases fit TRBD2. Germline-derived CDR1 and CDR2 are SQVTM and ANQGSEA. Unmatched junction bases numbered 10, after V lost 4 bases and J lost 3 bases. The CDR3 spans 16 residues. CDR3 nucleotide sequence: TGCAGCGTTGGGGGCCCAGCGGGGGGGCCTACAGATACGCAGTATTTT. Amino acids: CSVGGPAGGPTDTQYF.

The chain employs TRBV5-1 and TRBJ1-2; no reliable D call. Germline CDR1 reads SGHRS; CDR2 reads YFSETQ. This CDR3 is built from 13 residues. V was cut by 0 bases and J by 8 bases, with 11 bases left in between. Written as DNA, the CDR3 is TGCGCCAGCAGCTTGGCAGGTTCTTTCGGCTACACCTTC. This translates into CASSLAGSFGYTF.